Presented here are 14 T cell receptor beta chains from one specimen sequenced in a study of vaccination and CD4 T cells after COVID-19. Documented time point: late sampling 161 to 241 days after vaccination in a few convalescent patients. Treatment in this sample: approximately 9-day PBMC culture with coronavirus spike peptide pools or control peptides (ViraFEST assay). Their specific antigens are unknown. Sequencing of cultured CD4+ T cell DNA used the Oncomine TCR Beta short-read assay. MiXCR, run by TCRdb on the PCR reads, gives a single entry per CDR3 protein. In the table there are approximately 17,000 distinct CDR3 sequences, about 59% of which are singletons. The input for sequencing was CD4+ T cells from blood, cultured in vitro, taken about 7 months after SARS-CoV-2 vaccination. The receptor source for this set is a human donor who had recovered from COVID-19.

The rearrangement uses TRBV12-3 or TRBV12-4 and TRBJ1-1; no definite D call. The CDR3 runs to 12 residues. Trimming cost V 6 bases and J 4 bases, with 9 bases left between them. The CDR3 DNA is TGTGCCAGCAGCTACGTCATCACTGAAGCTTTCTTT. Translation gives CASSYVITEAFF.

This clonotype was seen a handful of times. The chain has TRBV7-9 and TRBJ2-5, with 9 bases fitting TRBD1. J was trimmed by 5 bases and V by 4 bases; bases with no gene match: 8. Germline V gene lookup returns CDR1 SEHNR and CDR2 FQNEAQ (reference sequence). The CDR3 sequence is 15 residues long. The CDR3 sequence is CASSSTSGTGETQYF. Written as DNA, the CDR3 is TGTGCCAGCAGCTCTACTTCCGGGACAGGGGAGACCCAGTACTTC.

This clonotype was observed a single time. The J gene is TRBJ1-2, the V gene TRBV29-1; TRBD1 matches at 8 bases. V trimming: 7 bases; J trimming: 8 bases; junction bases outside the gene matches: 15. CDR1 and CDR2 (germline): SQVTM, ANQGSEA. The CDR3 loop spans 14 amino acids. This CDR3 is CSAGLGQGAKGYTF. CDR3 sequence (DNA): TGCAGCGCCGGCCTCGGGCAGGGGGCGAAAGGCTACACCTTC.

The rearrangement joins TRBV4-2 to TRBJ2-7; 10 bases are shared with TRBD1. The V gene's germline CDR1 is LGHNA and CDR2 YNFKEQ. V shed 3 bases and J 6 bases; nucleotides not matched to a gene: 5. There are 14 residues in the CDR3. The CDR3 region is CASSHKDRGPEQYF. The CDR3 nucleotides are TGTGCCAGCAGCCACAAAGACAGGGGGCCCGAGCAGTACTTC.

This chain joins TRBV20-1 and TRBJ2-3; TRBD2 matches at 9 bases. The V segment lost 5 bases and the J segment 0 bases; nucleotides outside the gene matches: 3. The CDR3 runs 14 residues. Germline V gives CDR1 DFQATT, CDR2 SNEGSKA (reference sequence). CDR3 loop: CSAPGLASTDTQYF. CDR3 in DNA: TGCAGTGCTCCGGGACTAGCAAGCACAGATACGCAGTATTTT.

Worth noting for this clonotype: With a much larger clone just one base away, this may be a read error. This chain connects TRBV5-8 to TRBJ1-1, with TRBD1 matching over 7 bases. Germline CDR1 is SGHTS and CDR2 is YDEGEE. The length of the CDR3 is 14 residues. The chain's CDR3 is CTSSLGDRDSEAFF. The CDR3 bases are TGTACCAGCAGCCTGGGGGACAGAGATTCTGAAGCTTTCTTT.

The V call is TRBV6-1, the J call TRBJ2-1; D may be TRBD1 or TRBD2 (5 bases each). The CDR3 is 13 amino acids. The germline CDR1 and CDR2 sequences are MNHNS and SASEGT. The V end was cut by 6 bases, the J end by 5 bases, with 11 bases between. Written as DNA, the CDR3 is TGTGCCAGCAGCATCGGGACGAACAATGAGCAGTTCTTC. This encodes CASSIGTNNEQFF.

This clonotype appeared once. J is TRBJ1-1 and V is TRBV19; 7 nucleotides align to TRBD1. The J segment lost 5 bases and the V segment lost 5 bases, leaving 8 bases of the junction unmatched. The CDR3 extends over 14 amino acids. CDR1 and CDR2 (germline): LNHDA, SQIVND (reference sequence). The CDR3 DNA follows: TGTGCCAGTAGTCCCAGGGGGTGGATGACTGAAGCTTTCTTT. Translating gives CASSPRGWMTEAFF.

The rearrangement joins TRBV27 to TRBJ2-2; D remains ambiguous. The CDR3 sequence is 15 residues long. Trimming left V 7 bases short and J 0 bases short, with 12 bases between. The germline V gene has CDR1 MNHEY and CDR2 SMNVEV (reference sequence). The CDR3 region has the DNA TGTGCCAGCACCCTAAAGGCAGCGAACACCGGGGAGCTGTTTTTT. The encoded protein is CASTLKAANTGELFF.

The chain employs TRBV7-9 and TRBJ2-5; no clear D gene. Germline CDR1 is SEHNR and CDR2 is FQNEAQ (reference sequence). The CDR3 totals 15 residues. V gave up 2 bases and J gave up 4 bases, with 14 bases separating them. CDR3 nucleotide sequence: TGTGCCAGCAGCTTACGGGCCAGCATTTCAGAGACCCAGTACTTC. It specifies CASSLRASISETQYF.

The chain uses TRBV5-4 and TRBJ1-2, with D perhaps matching TRBD1 (5 bases). The CDR3 sequence is 14 residues long. Germline loops: CDR1 SGHNT, CDR2 YYREEE (reference sequence). V lost 1 base and J lost 0, with 7 bases in between. CDR3: CASSLRGSNYGYTF. The CDR3 nucleotides are TGTGCCAGCAGCTTGCGGGGGTCTAACTATGGCTACACCTTC.

The gene calls are TRBV7-9 and TRBJ2-1; D is possibly TRBD1 (6 bases). V lost 2 bases to trimming and J lost 5 bases, with 10 bases between them. CDR1 and CDR2 from the germline V gene are SEHNR and FQNEAQ (reference sequence). The CDR3 extends over 14 amino acids. The DNA for the CDR3 is TGTGCCAGCAGCTTAAACCAGGGGAACAATGAGCAGTTCTTC. It specifies CASSLNQGNNEQFF.

This clonotype was observed a handful of times. The V and J genes are TRBV7-6 and TRBJ2-5; D may be TRBD2 (6 bases). V was trimmed by 7 bases and J by 5 bases, leaving 17 bases between them. This CDR3 has 14 residues. CDR1 and CDR2 from the germline V gene are SGHVS and FNYEAQ. CDR3 loop: CASTSFGGVETQYF. In nucleotides, the CDR3 is TGTGCCAGCACCTCCTTCGGAGGGGTGGAGACCCAGTACTTC. Together with reference TRBV7-6 and TRBJ2-5, the CDR3 gives the full variable domain: GAGVSQSPRYKVTKRGQDVALRCDPISGHVSLYWYRQALGQGPEFLTYFNYEAQQDKSGLPNDRFSAERPEGSISTLTIQRTEQRDSAMYRCASTSFGGVETQYFGPGTRLLVL.

The chain has TRBV6-2 or TRBV6-3 and TRBJ2-2, with D tentatively TRBD2 (7 bases). Trimming pared 4 bases from V and 7 bases from J, leaving 13 bases between. The germline V gene encodes CDR1 MNHEY and CDR2 SVGEGT. The CDR3 covers 14 residues. CDR3 DNA sequence: TGTGCCAGCAGTTTGGGGGGGCTCAACGGGGAGCTGTTTTTT. It codes for CASSLGGLNGELFF.